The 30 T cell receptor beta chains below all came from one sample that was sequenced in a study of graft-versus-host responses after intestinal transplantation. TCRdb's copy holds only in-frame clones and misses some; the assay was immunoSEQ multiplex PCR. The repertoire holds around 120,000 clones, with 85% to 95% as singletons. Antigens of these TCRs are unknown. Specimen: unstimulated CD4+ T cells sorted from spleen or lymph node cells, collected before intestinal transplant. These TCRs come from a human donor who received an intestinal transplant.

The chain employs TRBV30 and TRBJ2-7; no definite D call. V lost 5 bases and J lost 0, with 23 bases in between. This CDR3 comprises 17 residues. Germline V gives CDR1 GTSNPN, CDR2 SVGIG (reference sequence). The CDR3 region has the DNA TGTGCCTGGGAGCGTGGTGGGTTAATTAGGTCCTCCTACGAGCAGTACTTC. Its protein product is CAWERGGLIRSSYEQYF.

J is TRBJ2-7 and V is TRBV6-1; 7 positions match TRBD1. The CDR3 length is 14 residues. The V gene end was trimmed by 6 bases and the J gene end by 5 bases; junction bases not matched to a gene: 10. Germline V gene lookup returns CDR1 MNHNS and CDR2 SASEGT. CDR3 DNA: TGTGCCAGCAGGGACAAGGGGGCGAGGGACGAGCAGTACTTC. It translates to CASRDKGARDEQYF.

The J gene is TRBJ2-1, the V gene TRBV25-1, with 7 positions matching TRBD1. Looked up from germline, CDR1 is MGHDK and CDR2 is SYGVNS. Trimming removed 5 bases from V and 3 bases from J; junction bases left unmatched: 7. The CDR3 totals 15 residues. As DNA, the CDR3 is TGTGCCAGCAGTAGGGGGCCCGGGAACTACAATGAGCAGTTCTTC. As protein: CASSRGPGNYNEQFF.

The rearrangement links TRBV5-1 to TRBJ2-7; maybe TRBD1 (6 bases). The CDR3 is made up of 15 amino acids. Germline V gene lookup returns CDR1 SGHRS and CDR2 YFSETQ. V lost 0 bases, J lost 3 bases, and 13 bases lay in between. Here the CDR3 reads CASSLGAGAHYEQYF. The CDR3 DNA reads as TGCGCCAGCAGCTTGGGTGCAGGGGCACACTACGAGCAGTACTTC.

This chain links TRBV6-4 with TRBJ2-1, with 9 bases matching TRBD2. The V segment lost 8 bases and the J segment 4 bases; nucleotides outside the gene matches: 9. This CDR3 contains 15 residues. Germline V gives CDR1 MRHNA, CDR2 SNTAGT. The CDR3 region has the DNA TGTGCCAGCCGGCGGGAGGGAGTTGGTTACAATGAGCAGTTCTTC. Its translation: CASRREGVGYNEQFF.

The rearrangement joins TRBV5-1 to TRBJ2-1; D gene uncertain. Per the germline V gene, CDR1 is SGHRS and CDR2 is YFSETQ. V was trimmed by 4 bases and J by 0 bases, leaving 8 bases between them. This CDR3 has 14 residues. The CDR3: CASSPGRSYNEQFF. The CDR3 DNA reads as TGCGCCAGCAGCCCAGGCCGCTCCTACAATGAGCAGTTCTTC.

CDR3 loop: CASSRRGLTEAFF. CDR3 DNA sequence: TGTGCCAGCAGTCGCAGGGGACTCACTGAAGCTTTCTTT. This chain joins TRBV6-1 and TRBJ1-1, with a weak D call TRBD1 (6 bases). The V end lost 5 bases, the J end lost 4 bases, and 11 bases lay between the germline ends. The CDR3 is 13 residues long. Germline lookup yields CDR1 MNHNS and CDR2 SASEGT.

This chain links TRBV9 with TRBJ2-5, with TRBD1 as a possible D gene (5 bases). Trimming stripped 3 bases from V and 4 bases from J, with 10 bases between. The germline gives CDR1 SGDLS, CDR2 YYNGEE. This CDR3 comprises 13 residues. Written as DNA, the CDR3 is TGTGCCAGCAGCGGAATAAGGGGAGAGACCCAGTACTTC. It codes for CASSGIRGETQYF.

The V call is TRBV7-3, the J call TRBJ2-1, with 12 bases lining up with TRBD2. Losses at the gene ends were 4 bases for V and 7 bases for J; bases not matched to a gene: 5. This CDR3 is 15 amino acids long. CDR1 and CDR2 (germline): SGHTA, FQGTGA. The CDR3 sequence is CASSSRTSGTNEQFF. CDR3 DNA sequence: TGTGCCAGCAGCTCCCGGACTAGCGGGACAAATGAGCAGTTCTTC.

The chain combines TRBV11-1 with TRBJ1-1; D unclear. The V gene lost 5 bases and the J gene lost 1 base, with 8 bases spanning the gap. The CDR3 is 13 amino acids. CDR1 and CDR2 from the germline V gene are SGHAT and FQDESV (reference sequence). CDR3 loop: CASSPGPNTEAFF. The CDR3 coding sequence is TGTGCCAGCAGCCCCGGACCGAACACTGAAGCTTTCTTT.

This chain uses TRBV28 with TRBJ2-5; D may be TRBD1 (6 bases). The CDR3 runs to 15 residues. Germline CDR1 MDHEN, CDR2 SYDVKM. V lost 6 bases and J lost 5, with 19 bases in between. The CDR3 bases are TGTGCCAGCAGAACCGCCACAGGGCTCGGGGAGACCCAGTACTTC. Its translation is CASRTATGLGETQYF.

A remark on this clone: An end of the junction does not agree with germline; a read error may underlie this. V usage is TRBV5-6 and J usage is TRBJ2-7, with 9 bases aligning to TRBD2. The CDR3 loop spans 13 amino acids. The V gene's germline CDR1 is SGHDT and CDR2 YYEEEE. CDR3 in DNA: TGTGTCAGCAGCCTAGCGGGACAATACGAGCAGTACTTC. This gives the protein CVSSLAGQYEQYF.

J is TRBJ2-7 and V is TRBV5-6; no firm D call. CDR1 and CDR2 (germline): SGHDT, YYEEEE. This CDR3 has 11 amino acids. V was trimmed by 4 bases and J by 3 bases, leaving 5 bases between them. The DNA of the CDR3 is TGTGCCAGCAGCACCAGCTACGAGCAGTACTTC. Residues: CASSTSYEQYF.

CDR3 region: CASLGGLSTDTQYF. For the CDR3, the DNA is TGCGCCAGCCTTGGGGGGCTAAGCACAGATACGCAGTATTTT. The chain has TRBV5-1 and TRBJ2-3; D possibly matches TRBD1 or TRBD2 (6 bases each). This CDR3 has 14 amino acids. V lost 7 bases to trimming and J lost 0 bases, with 12 bases between them. Germline CDR1 reads SGHRS; CDR2 reads YFSETQ.

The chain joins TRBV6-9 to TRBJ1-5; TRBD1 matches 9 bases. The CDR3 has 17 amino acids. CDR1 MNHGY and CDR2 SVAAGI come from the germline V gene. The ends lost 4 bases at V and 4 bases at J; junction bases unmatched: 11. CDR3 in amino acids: CASSSPIKGQGNQPQHF. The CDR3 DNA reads TGTGCCAGCAGTTCCCCTATAAAGGGACAGGGTAATCAGCCCCAGCATTTT.

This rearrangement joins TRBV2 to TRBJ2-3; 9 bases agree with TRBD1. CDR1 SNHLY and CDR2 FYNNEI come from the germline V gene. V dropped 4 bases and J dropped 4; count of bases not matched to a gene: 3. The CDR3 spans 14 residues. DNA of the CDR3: TGTGCCAGCAGTGCGGGACAGGGCTCAGATACGCAGTATTTT. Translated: CASSAGQGSDTQYF.

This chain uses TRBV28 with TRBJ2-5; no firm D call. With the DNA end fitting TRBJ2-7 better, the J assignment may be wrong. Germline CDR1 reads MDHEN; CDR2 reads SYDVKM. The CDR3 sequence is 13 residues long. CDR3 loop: CACNRMMPHEQYF. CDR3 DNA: TGTGCCTGCAATAGGATGATGCCCCACGAGCAGTACTTC.

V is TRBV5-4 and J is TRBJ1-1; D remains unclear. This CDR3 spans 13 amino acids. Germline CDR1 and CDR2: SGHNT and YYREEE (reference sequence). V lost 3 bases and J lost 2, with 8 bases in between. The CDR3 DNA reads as TGTGCCAGCAGCTCCGACTTCAACACTGAAGCTTTCTTT. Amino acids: CASSSDFNTEAFF. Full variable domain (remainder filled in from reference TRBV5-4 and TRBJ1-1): ETGVTQSPTHLIKTRGQQVTLRCSSQSGHNTVSWYQQALGQGPQFIFQYYREEENGRGNFPPRFSGLQFPNYSSELNVNALELDDSALYLCASSSDFNTEAFFGQGTRLTVV.

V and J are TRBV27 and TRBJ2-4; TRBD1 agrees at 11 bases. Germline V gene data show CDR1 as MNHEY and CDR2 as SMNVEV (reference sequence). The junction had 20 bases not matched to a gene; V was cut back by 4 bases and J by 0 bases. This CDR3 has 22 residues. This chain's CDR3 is CASSSRGRLSGDRGTAKNIQYF. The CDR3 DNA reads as TGTGCCAGCAGTTCGCGGGGTAGGTTGTCTGGGGACAGGGGGACAGCCAAAAACATTCAGTACTTC.

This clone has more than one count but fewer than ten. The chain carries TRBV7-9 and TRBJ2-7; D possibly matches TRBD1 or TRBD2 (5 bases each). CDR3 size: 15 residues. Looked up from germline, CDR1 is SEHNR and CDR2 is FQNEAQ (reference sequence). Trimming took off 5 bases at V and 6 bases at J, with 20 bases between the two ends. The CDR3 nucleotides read TGTGCCAGCAGCCCAAGTGGGACCGGAGTTAGCGAGCAGTACTTC. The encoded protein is CASSPSGTGVSEQYF.

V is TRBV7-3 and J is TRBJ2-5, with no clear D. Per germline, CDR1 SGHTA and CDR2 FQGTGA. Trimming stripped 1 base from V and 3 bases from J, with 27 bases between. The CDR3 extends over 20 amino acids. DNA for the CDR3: TGTGCCAGCAGCTTAAGGGCCCCCCCCGAGATATGGGCCCGAAAAGAGACCCAGTACTTC. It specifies CASSLRAPPEIWARKETQYF.

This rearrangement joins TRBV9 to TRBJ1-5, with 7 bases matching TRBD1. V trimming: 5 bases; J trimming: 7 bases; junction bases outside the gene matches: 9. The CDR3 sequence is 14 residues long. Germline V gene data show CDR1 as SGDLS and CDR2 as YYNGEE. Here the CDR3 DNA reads TGTGCCAGCAGTGCAGGGGGAAGTCGGCAGCCCCAGCATTTT. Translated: CASSAGGSRQPQHF.

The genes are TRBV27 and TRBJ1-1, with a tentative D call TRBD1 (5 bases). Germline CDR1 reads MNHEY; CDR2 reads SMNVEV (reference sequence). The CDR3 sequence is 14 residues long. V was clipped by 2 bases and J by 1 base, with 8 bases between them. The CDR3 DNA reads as TGTGCCAGCAGTTTAACCGACAGGAACACTGAAGCTTTCTTT. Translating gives CASSLTDRNTEAFF.

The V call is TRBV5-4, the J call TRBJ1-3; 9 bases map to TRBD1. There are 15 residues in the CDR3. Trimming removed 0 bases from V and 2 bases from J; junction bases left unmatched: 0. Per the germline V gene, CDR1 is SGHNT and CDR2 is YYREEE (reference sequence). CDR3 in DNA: TGTGCCAGCAGCTTGGACAGGGGGCCTGGAAACACCATATATTTT. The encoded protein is CASSLDRGPGNTIYF.

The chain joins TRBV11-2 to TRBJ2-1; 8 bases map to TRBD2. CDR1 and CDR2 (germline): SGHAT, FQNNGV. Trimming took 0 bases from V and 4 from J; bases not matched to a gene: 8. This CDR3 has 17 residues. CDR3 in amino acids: CASSLDQGAGVYNEQFF. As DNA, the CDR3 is TGTGCCAGCAGCTTAGATCAGGGAGCGGGAGTGTACAATGAGCAGTTCTTC.

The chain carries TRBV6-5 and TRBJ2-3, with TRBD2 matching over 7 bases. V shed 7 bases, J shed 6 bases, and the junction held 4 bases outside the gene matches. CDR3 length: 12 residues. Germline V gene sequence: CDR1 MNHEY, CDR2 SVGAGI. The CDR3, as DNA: TGTGCCAGCAATCGGGAGGCCGATACGCAGTATTTT. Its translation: CASNREADTQYF.

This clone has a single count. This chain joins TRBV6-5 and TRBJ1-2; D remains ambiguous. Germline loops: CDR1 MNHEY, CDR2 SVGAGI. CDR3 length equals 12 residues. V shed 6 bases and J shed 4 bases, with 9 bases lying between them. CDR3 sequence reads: CASREGGYGYTF. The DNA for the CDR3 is TGTGCCAGCAGAGAAGGAGGCTATGGCTACACCTTC.

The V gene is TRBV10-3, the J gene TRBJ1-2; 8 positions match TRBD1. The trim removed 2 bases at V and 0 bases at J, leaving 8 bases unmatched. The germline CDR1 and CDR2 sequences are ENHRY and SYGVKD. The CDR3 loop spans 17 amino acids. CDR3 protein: CAISERDRISANYGYTF. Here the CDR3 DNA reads TGTGCCATCAGTGAGAGGGACAGGATTTCAGCTAACTATGGCTACACCTTC.

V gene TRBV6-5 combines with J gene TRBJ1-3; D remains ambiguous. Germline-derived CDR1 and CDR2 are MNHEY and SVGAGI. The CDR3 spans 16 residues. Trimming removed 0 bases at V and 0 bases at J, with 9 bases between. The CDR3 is CASSYSGRTSGNTIYF. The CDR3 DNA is TGTGCCAGCAGTTACTCAGGACGGACCTCTGGAAACACCATATATTTT.

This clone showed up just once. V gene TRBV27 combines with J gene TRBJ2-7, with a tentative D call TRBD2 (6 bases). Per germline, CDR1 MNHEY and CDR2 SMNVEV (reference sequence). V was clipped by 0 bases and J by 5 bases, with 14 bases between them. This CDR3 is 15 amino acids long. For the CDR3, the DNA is TGTGCCAGCAGTTTATCGATCCGGGGCGGGGACGAGCAGTACTTC. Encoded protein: CASSLSIRGGDEQYF.